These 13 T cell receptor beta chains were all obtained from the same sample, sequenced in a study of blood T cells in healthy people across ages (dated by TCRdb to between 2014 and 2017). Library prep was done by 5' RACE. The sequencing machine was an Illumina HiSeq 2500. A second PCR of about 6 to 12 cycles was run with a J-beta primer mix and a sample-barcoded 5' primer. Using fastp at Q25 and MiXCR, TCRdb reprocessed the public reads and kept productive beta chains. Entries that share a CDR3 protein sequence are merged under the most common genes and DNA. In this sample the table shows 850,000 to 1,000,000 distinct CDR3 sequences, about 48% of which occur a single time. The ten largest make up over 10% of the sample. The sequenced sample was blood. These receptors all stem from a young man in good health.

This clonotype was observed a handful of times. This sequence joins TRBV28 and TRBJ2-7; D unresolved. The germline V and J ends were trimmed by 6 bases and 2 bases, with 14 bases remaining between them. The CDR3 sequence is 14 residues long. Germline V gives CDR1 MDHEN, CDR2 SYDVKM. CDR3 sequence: CASRTRFGPYEQYF. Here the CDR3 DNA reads TGTGCCAGCAGGACTCGCTTTGGCCCCTACGAGCAGTACTTC.

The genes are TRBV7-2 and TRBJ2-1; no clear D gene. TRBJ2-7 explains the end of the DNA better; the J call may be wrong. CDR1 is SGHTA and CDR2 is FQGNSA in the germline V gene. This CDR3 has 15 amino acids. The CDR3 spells CASSGNSYSYNEQYF. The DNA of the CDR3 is TGTGCCAGCAGCGGGAACTCGTACTCCTACAATGAGCAGTACTTC.

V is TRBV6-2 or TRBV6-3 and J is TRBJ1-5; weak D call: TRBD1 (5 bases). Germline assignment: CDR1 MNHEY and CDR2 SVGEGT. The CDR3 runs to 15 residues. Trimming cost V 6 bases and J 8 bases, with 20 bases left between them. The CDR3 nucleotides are TGTGCCAGCAGCTCAGCCCGGGACCCTTGGGAGCCCCAGCATTTT. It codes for CASSSARDPWEPQHF.

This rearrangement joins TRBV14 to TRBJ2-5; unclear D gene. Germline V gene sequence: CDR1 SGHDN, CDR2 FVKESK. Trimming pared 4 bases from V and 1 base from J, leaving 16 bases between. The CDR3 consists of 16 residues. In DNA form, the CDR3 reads TGTGCCAGCAGCCGAATCATAAGGGATCCCCAAGAGACCCAGTACTTC. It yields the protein CASSRIIRDPQETQYF.

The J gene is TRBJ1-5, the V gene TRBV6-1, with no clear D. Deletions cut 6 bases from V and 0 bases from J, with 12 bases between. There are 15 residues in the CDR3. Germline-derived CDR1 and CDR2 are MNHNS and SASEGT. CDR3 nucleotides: TGTGCCAGCAGGAGGACCCTAGATAGCAATCAGCCCCAGCATTTT. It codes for CASRRTLDSNQPQHF.

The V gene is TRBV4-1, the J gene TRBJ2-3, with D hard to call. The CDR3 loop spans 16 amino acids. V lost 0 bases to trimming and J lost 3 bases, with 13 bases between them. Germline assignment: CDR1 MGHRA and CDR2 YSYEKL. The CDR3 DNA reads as TGCGCCAGCAGCCAAGATTTGACGGGTCAGACAGATACGCAGTATTTT. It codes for CASSQDLTGQTDTQYF.

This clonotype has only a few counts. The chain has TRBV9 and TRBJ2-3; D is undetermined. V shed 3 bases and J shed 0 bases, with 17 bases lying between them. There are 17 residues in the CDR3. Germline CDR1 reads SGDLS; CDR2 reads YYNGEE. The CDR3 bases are TGTGCCAGCAGCGAAGCTCCGACGGCCTCTAGCACAGATACGCAGTATTTT. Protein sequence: CASSEAPTASSTDTQYF.

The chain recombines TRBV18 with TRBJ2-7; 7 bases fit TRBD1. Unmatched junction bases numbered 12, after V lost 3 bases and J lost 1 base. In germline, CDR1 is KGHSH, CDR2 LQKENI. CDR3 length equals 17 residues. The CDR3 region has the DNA TGTGCCAGCTCACCGGGGCGAACAGGGGTCCGTTCCTACGAGCAGTACTTC. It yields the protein CASSPGRTGVRSYEQYF.

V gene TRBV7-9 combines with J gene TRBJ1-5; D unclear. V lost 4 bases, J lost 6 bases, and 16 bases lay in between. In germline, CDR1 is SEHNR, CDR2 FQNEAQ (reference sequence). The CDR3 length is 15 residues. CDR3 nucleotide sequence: TGTGCCAGCAGCTCATCCACGCAGGTGGGTCAGCCCCAGCATTTT. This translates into CASSSSTQVGQPQHF.

The CDR3 loop is CASRIGTEAFF. The CDR3 DNA is TGTGCCAGTAGGATAGGAACTGAAGCTTTCTTT. This sequence joins TRBV12-3 or TRBV12-4 and TRBJ1-1; D unclear. Deletions cut 9 bases from V and 5 bases from J, with 10 bases between. The CDR3 runs 11 residues.

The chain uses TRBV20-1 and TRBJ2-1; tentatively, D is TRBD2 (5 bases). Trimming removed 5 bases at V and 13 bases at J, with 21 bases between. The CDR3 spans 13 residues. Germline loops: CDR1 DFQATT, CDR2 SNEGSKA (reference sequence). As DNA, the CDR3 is TGCAGTGCTCCCTCGGGGTTCAAAGAGACCCAGTTCTTC. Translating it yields CSAPSGFKETQFF.

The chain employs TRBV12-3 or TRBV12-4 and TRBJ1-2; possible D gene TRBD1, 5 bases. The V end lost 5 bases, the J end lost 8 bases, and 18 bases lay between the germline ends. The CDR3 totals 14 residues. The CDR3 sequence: CASSAISARDGYTF. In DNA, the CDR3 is TGTGCCAGCAGTGCTATCTCGGCTCGGGACGGCTACACCTTC.

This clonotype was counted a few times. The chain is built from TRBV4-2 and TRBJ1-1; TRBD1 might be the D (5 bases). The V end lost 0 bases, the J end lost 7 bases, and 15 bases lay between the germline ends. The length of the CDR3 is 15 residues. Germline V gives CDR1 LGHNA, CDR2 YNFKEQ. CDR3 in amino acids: CASSQEGRAGNEAFF. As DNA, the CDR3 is TGTGCCAGCAGCCAAGAAGGCAGGGCCGGGAATGAAGCTTTCTTT.